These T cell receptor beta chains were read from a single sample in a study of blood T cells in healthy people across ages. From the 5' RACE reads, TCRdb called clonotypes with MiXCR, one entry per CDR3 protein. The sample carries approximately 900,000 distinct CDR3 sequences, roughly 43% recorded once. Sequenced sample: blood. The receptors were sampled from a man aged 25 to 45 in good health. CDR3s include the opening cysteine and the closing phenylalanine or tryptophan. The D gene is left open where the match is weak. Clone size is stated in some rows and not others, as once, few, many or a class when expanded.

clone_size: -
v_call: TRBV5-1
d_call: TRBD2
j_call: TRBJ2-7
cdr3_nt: TGCGCCAGCAGCTTGTTAGCTAGCGGGGGGGGCTCCTACAATGAGCAGTACTTC
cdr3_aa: CASSLLASGGGSYNEQYF

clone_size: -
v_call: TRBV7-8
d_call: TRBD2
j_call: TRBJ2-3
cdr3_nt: TGTGCCAGCAGCTTAAAGCGGGGGGCCCTCCTTGGGACAGATACGCAGTATTTT
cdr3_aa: CASSLKRGALLGTDTQYF

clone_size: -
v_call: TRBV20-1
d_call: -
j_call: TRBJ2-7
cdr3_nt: TGCAGTGCTAGAGATGAAGCGTACGAGCAGTACTTC
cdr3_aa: CSARDEAYEQYF

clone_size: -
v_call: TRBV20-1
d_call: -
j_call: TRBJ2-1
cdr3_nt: TGCAGTGCTCATAGGTACAATGAGCAGTTCTTC
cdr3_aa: CSAHRYNEQFF

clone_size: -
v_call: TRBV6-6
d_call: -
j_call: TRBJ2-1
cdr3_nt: TGTGCCAGCGGTGAGGACAATGAGCAGTTCTTC
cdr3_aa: CASGEDNEQFF

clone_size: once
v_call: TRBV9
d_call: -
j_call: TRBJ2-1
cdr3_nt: TGTGCCAGCAGCGACGGGGGCCTTTACAATGAGCAGTTCTTC
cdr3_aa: CASSDGGLYNEQFF

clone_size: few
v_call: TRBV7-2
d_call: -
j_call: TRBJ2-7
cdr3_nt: TGTGCCAGCAGCTTAGGTGTGGGCGCCTACGAGCAGTACTTC
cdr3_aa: CASSLGVGAYEQYF

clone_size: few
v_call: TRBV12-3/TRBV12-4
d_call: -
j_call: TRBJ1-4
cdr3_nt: TGTGCCAGCAGTTTAGATCCCACAGGGACGGAAAAACTGTTTTTT
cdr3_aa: CASSLDPTGTEKLFF

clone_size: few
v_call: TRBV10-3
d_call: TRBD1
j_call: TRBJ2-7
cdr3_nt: TGTGCCATCAGTGAGTTGGGACAGGGGGTGGACGAGCAGTACTTC
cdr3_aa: CAISELGQGVDEQYF

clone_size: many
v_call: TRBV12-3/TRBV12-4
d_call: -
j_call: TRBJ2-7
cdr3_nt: TGTGCCAGCAGTTTGGCAGGATCAACCTCCTACGAGCAGTACTTC
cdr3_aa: CASSLAGSTSYEQYF

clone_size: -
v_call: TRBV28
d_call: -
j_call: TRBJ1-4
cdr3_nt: TGTGCCAGCAGTTCCTTGGCGGGGGAAAAACTGTTTTTT
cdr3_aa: CASSSLAGEKLFF

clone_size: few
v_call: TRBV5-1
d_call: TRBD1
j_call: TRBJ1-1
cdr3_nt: TGTGCCAGCAGTTGGGACAGGGGGACTGAAGCTTTCTTT
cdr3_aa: CASSWDRGTEAFF

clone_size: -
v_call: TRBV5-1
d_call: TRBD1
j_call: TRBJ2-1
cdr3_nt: TGCGCCAGCAGCATGACAGGGGGCTATGAACAGTTCTTC
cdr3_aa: CASSMTGGYEQFF

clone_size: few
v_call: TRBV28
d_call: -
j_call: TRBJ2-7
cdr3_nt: TGTGCCAGCAGCTTTATACCGGGACGCGGGCTGAACTACGAGCAGTACTTC
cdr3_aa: CASSFIPGRGLNYEQYF

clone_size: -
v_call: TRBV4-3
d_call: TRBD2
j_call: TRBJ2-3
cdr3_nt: TGCGCCAGCAGCCAAGCCGGGACTAGCGGGTCCACAGATACGCAGTATTTT
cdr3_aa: CASSQAGTSGSTDTQYF

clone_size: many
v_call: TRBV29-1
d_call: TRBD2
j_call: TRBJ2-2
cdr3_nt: TGCAGCGTTGAAGATCAATCGGGGGGCACCGGGGAGCTGTTTTTT
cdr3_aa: CSVEDQSGGTGELFF

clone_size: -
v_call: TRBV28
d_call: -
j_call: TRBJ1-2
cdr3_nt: TGTGCCAGCGCGACGGCCCTCTCTGGCTACACCTTC
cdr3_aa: CASATALSGYTF

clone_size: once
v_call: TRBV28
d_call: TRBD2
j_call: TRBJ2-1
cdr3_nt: TGTGCCGGCAGTTTCCTGACTAGCGGGGGAGGGAATGAGCAGTTCTTC
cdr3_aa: CAGSFLTSGGGNEQFF

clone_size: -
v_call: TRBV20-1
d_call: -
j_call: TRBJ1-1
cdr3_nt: TGCAGTGCTAGAGATATCCGACGGGGTGAGACTGAAGCTTTCTTT
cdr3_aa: CSARDIRRGETEAFF

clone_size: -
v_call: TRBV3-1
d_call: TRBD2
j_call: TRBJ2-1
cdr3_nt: TGTGCCAGCAGCCTCACCGGGACTAGCGGGGAGGAACAGTTCTTC
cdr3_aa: CASSLTGTSGEEQFF

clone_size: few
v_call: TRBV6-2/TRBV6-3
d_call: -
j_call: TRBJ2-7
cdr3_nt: TGTGCCAGCAGTAAGACAGAGCCGGGCGAGCAGTACTTC
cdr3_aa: CASSKTEPGEQYF

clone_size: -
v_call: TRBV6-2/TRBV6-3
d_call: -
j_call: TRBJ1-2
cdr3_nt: TGTGCCAGTGAGGGGCGGTACGCCTCAAACTATGGCTACACCTTC
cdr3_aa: CASEGRYASNYGYTF

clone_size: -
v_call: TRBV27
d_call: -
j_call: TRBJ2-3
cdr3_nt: TGTGCCAGCAGTTTATTGCGGGGTGGCACAGATACGCAGTATTTT
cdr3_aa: CASSLLRGGTDTQYF

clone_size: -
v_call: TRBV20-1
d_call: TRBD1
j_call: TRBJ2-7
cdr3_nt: TGCAGTGCGAGGGGGCTCCTTCTCGAAAACTACGAGCAGTACTTC
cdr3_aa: CSARGLLLENYEQYF

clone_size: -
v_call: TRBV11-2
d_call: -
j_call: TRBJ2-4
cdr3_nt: TGTGCCAGCAGCTCGGGGAGCGACCAAAACATTCAGTACTTC
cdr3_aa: CASSSGSDQNIQYF

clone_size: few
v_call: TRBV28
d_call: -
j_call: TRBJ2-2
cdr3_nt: TGTGCCAGCAGTTTGGCAGTTAACACCGGGGAGCTGTTTTTT
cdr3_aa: CASSLAVNTGELFF

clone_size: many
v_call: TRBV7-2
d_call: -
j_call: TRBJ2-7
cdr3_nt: TGTGCCAGCAGCTTCTCTATCTGGTCTCGGGACGAGCAGTACTTC
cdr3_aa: CASSFSIWSRDEQYF

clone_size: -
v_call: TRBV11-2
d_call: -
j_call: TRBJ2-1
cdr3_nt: TGTGCCAGCAGCTTAGGGTCCGGCGGGTGGGCGAGGGTGGAGCAGTTCTTC
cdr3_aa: CASSLGSGGWARVEQFF

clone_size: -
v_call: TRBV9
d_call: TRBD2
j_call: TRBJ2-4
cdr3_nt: TGTGCCAGCAGCCCTAGCGGGAGGGCCGAGGGGGTAAACATTCAGTACTTC
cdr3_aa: CASSPSGRAEGVNIQYF

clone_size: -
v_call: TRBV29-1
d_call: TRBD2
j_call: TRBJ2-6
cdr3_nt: TGCAGCGTTGAATTCCGGGGGGGCTCTGGGGCCAACGTCCTGACTTTC
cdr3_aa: CSVEFRGGSGANVLTF

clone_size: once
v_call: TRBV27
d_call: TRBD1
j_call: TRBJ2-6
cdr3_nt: TGTGCCAGTGGGGAGGACAGGGCAATTTCTGGGGCCAACGTCCTGACTTTC
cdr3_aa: CASGEDRAISGANVLTF

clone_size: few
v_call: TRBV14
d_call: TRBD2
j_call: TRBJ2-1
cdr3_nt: TGTGCCAGCAGCCGACTAGCGGGGGGACTTGTGAATGAGCAGTTCTTC
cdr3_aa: CASSRLAGGLVNEQFF

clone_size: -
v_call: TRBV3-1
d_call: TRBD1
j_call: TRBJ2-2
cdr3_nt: TGTGCCAGCAGCCTCCTAGGACAGGGGAAGGACGGGGAGCTGTTTTTT
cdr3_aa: CASSLLGQGKDGELFF

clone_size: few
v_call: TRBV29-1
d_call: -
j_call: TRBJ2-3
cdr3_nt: TGCAGCGTTGAAGACGGAGGATCTAGCACAGATACGCAGTATTTT
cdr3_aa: CSVEDGGSSTDTQYF

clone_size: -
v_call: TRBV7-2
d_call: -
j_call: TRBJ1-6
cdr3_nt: TGTGCCAGCAGCTTAGACCAGGGTGGAGTTTCACCCCTCCACTTT
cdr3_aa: CASSLDQGGVSPLHF

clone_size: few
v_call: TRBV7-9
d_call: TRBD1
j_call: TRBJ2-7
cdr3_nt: TGTGCCAGCAGCCACCCGGACAGGGCCTACGAGCAGTACTTC
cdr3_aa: CASSHPDRAYEQYF

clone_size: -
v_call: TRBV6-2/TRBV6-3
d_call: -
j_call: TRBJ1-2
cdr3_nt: TGTGCCGCAGCGACTAACTATGGCTACACCTTC
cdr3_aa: CAAATNYGYTF

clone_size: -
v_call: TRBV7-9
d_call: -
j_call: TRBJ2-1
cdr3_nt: TGTGCCAGCAGCCCTGGGTGGGTGAACAATGAGCAGTTCTTC
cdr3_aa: CASSPGWVNNEQFF

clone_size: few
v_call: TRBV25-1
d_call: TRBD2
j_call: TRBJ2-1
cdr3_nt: TGTGCCAGCATTCCAGCGGGGGAGTACAATGAGCAGTTCTTC
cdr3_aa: CASIPAGEYNEQFF

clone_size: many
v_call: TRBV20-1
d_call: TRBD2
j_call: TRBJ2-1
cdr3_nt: TGCAGTGCTAGTGGCCGGGGGGGCCTGTCCAATGAGCAGTTCTTC
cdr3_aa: CSASGRGGLSNEQFF

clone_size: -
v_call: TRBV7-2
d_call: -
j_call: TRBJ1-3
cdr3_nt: TGTGCCAGCAGCCGGCAGATACGCCAAGGGGCCTCTGGAAACACCATATATTTT
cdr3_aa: CASSRQIRQGASGNTIYF

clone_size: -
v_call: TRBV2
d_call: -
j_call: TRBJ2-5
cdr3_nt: TGTGCCAGCAACCCCAGCTACCAAGAGACCCAGTACTTC
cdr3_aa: CASNPSYQETQYF

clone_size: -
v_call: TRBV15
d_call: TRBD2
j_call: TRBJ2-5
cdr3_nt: TGTGCCACCGTATCTAAATACAGCGGGAGAGAGCAAGAGACCCAGTACTTC
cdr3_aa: CATVSKYSGREQETQYF

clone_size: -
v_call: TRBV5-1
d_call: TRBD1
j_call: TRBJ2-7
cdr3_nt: TGCGCCAGCAGCTTGGACAGGGGGATACCCTACGAGCAGTACTTC
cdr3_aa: CASSLDRGIPYEQYF

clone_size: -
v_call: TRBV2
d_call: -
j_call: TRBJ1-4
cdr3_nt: TGTGCCAGCAAAGGCCTCGTTAATGAAAAACTGTTTTTT
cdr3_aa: CASKGLVNEKLFF

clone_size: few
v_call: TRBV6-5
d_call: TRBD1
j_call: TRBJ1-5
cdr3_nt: TGTGCCAGCAGTCAAACCGGGACAGGGAGTCAGCCCCAGCATTTT
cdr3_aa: CASSQTGTGSQPQHF

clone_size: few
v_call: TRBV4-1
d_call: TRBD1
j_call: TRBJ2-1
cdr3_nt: TGCGCCAGCAGCCAGGAAGAACAGGGGGTCCGAACCTACAATGAGCAGTTCTTC
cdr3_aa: CASSQEEQGVRTYNEQFF

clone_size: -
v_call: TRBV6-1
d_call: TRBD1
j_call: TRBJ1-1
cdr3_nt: TGTGCCAGCAGTGTTGACAGGGGGCCGATCGGCACTGAAGCTTTCTTT
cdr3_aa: CASSVDRGPIGTEAFF

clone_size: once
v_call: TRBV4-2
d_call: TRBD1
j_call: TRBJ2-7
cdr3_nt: TGTGCCAGCAGCCCGCCATCCGGGACAGTTGCCTACGAGCAGTACTTC
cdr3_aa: CASSPPSGTVAYEQYF

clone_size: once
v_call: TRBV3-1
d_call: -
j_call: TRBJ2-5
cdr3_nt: TGTGCCAGCAGCCCATGGACGGGGGCTGGCGGAGAGACCCAGTACTTC
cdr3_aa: CASSPWTGAGGETQYF

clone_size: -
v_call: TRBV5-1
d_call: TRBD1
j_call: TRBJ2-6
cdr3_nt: TGCGCCAGCAGCTCCACAGGGGGTGGGGCCAACGTCCTGACTTTC
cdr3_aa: CASSSTGGGANVLTF

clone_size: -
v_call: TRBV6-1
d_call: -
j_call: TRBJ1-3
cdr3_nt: TGTGCCAGCAGTGAAGACCGGGGAAACACCATATATTTT
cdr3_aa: CASSEDRGNTIYF

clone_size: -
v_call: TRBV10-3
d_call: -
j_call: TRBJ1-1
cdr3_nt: TGTGCCATCAGTGAAGGGGGGAGCCTGAACACTGAAGCTTTCTTT
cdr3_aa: CAISEGGSLNTEAFF

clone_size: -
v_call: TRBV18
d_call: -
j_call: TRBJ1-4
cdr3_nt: TGTGCCAGCTCTCCGTACGACAGCGATAATGAAAAACTGTTTTTT
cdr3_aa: CASSPYDSDNEKLFF

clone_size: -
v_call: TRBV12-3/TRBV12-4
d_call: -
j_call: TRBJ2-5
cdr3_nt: TGTACCAGCAGTCGTATGTCAGAGACCCAGTACTTC
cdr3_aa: CTSSRMSETQYF

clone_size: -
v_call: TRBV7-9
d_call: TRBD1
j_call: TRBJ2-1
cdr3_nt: TGTGCCAGCAGCCCTAGTCAGGGGGAGAACATTGATGAGCAGTTCTTC
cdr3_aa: CASSPSQGENIDEQFF

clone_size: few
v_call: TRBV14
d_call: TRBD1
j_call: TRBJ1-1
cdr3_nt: TGTGCCAGCAGCCGTGACAGGGGTTACACTGAAGCTTTCTTT
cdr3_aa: CASSRDRGYTEAFF

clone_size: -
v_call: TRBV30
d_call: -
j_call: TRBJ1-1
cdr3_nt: TGTGCCCGGAGTGTAAAGGGGGGAAAACAAGCTTTCTTT
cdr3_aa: CARSVKGGKQAFF